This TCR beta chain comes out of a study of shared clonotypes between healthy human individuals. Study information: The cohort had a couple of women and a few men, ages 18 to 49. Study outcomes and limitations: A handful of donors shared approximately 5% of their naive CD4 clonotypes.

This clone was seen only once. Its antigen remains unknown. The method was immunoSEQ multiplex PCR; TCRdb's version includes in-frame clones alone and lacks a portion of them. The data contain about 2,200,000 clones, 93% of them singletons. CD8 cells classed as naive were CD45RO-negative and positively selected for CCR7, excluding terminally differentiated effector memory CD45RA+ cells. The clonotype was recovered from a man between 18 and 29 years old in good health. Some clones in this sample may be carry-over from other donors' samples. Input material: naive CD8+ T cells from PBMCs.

The CDR3 DNA is TGCAGCGTTATTCCCGGGACTAGCGGGACTGAGCAGTTCTTC. Its translation: CSVIPGTSGTEQFF. The chain links TRBV29-1 to TRBJ2-1; 13 positions match TRBD2. This CDR3 has 14 residues. V was pared by 5 bases and J by 9 bases, with 7 bases of the junction left unmatched. Germline CDR1 reads SQVTM; CDR2 reads ANQGSEA.